The 14 T cell receptor beta chains listed next were all sequenced from one sample in a study of T cells in localized non-small cell lung cancer. Assay used: immunoSEQ multiplex PCR; TCRdb lists only in-frame clones, some missing. The sample yields over 20,000 clones, around 93% seen once. The sample was peripheral blood, taken before any cancer treatment. These receptors were taken from a female donor at least 60 years old with stage II squamous cell lung carcinoma.

V gene TRBV27 combines with J gene TRBJ2-3, with D possibly being TRBD1 (6 bases). Germline CDR1 is MNHEY and CDR2 is SMNVEV (reference sequence). The CDR3 has 15 amino acids. The ends were cut back, 7 bases at V and 1 base at J, with 15 bases in the middle. Written as DNA, the CDR3 is TGTGCCAGCACCAACACAGGGAGAGGCACAGATACGCAGTATTTT. Amino acids: CASTNTGRGTDTQYF.

This chain uses TRBV27 with TRBJ2-5; TRBD2 aligns across 10 bases. The length of the CDR3 is 14 residues. The germline gives CDR1 MNHEY, CDR2 SMNVEV (reference sequence). The ends lost 5 bases at V and 4 bases at J; junction bases unmatched: 4. CDR3 residues: CASSLAGVRETQYF. As DNA, the CDR3 is TGTGCCAGCAGTCTAGCGGGAGTGCGAGAGACCCAGTACTTC.

This chain links TRBV30 with TRBJ2-1; TRBD2 matches 11 bases. The CDR3 is 18 residues long. Losses at the gene ends were 0 bases for V and 4 bases for J; bases not matched to a gene: 11. Per the germline V gene, CDR1 is GTSNPN and CDR2 is SVGIG (reference sequence). CDR3 protein: CAWSVLAASGRRYNEQFF. The CDR3 coding sequence is TGTGCCTGGAGTGTATTGGCGGCTAGCGGGAGGAGGTACAATGAGCAGTTCTTC. The full variable domain, rest sourced from reference TRBV30 and TRBJ2-1, is SQTIHQWPATLVQPVGSPLSLECTVEGTSNPNLYWYRQAAGRGLQLLFYSVGIGQISSEVPQNLSASRPQDRQFILSSKKLLLSDSGFYLCAWSVLAASGRRYNEQFFGPGTRLTVL.

This sequence joins TRBV11-3 and TRBJ2-5, with a weak D call TRBD2 (7 bases). Germline assignment: CDR1 SGHNT and CDR2 YENEEA. CDR3 length: 13 residues. V was pared by 8 bases and J by 5 bases, with 15 bases between. CDR3 sequence: CASGPGGLETQYF. CDR3 nucleotides: TGTGCCAGCGGCCCGGGGGGCCTGGAGACCCAGTACTTC.

The chain recombines TRBV6-4 with TRBJ1-1, with D possibly being TRBD1 (6 bases). CDR3 size: 12 residues. Trimming cost V 4 bases and J 4 bases, with 7 bases left between them. Looked up from germline, CDR1 is MRHNA and CDR2 is SNTAGT. The CDR3: CASSGGGTEAFF. DNA for the CDR3: TGTGCCAGCAGTGGAGGGGGCACTGAAGCTTTCTTT.

This clone was seen only once. J is TRBJ2-5 and V is TRBV7-9; TRBD1 aligns across 9 bases. J gave up 1 base and V 5 bases, and 8 bases lay outside the gene matches. From germline, CDR1 is SEHNR and CDR2 FQNEAQ (reference sequence). The CDR3 runs 16 residues. As DNA, the CDR3 is TGTGCCAGCAGCCAGAGGGGGACAGGGTTCCAAGAGACCCAGTACTTC. This encodes CASSQRGTGFQETQYF.

This chain connects TRBV7-3 to TRBJ2-5; TRBD1 or TRBD2 may be the D gene (5 bases each). V lost 0 bases and J 5 bases, leaving 13 bases between the germline ends. The length of the CDR3 is 15 residues. Germline CDR1 SGHTA, CDR2 FQGTGA. CDR3 sequence: CASSLTGASTETQYF. CDR3 nucleotide sequence: TGTGCCAGCAGCTTAACCGGGGCTAGCACCGAGACCCAGTACTTC.

The chain carries TRBV6-6 and TRBJ1-5, with 7 bases identical to TRBD1. J lost 3 bases, V lost 4 bases, and 3 bases had no gene match. The CDR3 is 14 residues long. In germline, CDR1 is MNHNY, CDR2 SVGAGI (reference sequence). The chain's CDR3 is CASSLQGFNQPQHF. CDR3 bases: TGTGCCAGCAGTTTACAGGGGTTCAATCAGCCCCAGCATTTT.

This clone was counted once. The V call is TRBV7-9, the J call TRBJ1-4, with D perhaps TRBD1 (5 bases). CDR3 length: 14 amino acids. The germline gives CDR1 SEHNR, CDR2 FQNEAQ (reference sequence). V was clipped by 8 bases and J by 4 bases, with 14 bases between them. The CDR3 reads CASARGGVNEKLFF. In DNA form, the CDR3 reads TGTGCCAGCGCCCGCGGGGGGGTTAATGAAAAACTGTTTTTT.

The V gene is TRBV6-5, the J gene TRBJ1-2; D ambiguous. Germline CDR1 and CDR2: MNHEY and SVGAGI. V dropped 1 base and J dropped 8 bases, with 14 bases sitting between them. This CDR3 is 14 amino acids long. CDR3 DNA: TGTGCCAGCAGTTACTTCGGACGGTCCCCGGGCTACACCTTC. As protein: CASSYFGRSPGYTF.

This clone was seen more than once but under ten times. The chain links TRBV29-1 to TRBJ2-7, with 9 bases fitting TRBD1. The V gene end was trimmed by 6 bases and the J gene end by 3 bases; junction bases not matched to a gene: 3. This CDR3 is 12 amino acids long. Germline CDR1 and CDR2: SQVTM and ANQGSEA. CDR3 protein: CSVSGQGYEQYF. Here the CDR3 DNA reads TGCAGCGTCTCGGGACAGGGCTACGAGCAGTACTTC.

In nucleotides, the CDR3 is TGTGCCAGCGGCAGGGGACAGGGGGCCTACGAGCAGTACTTC. It is translated as CASGRGQGAYEQYF. The chain combines TRBV27 with TRBJ2-7, with 11 bases aligning to TRBD1. Trimming took 8 bases from V and 2 from J; bases not matched to a gene: 5. The germline CDR1 and CDR2 sequences are MNHEY and SMNVEV (reference sequence). The CDR3 runs 14 residues.

The chain links TRBV2 to TRBJ2-5, with D perhaps TRBD2 (5 bases). Trimming took off 4 bases at V and 5 bases at J, with 17 bases between the two ends. This CDR3 is built from 15 residues. Germline CDR1 reads SNHLY; CDR2 reads FYNNEI. The CDR3 bases are TGTGCCAGCAGTGGACTAAGACCTACCCTGGAGACCCAGTACTTC. Its protein product is CASSGLRPTLETQYF. Using reference TRBV2 and TRBJ2-5 for the parts outside the CDR3, the full variable domain is EPEVTQTPSHQVTQMGQEVILRCVPISNHLYFYWYRQILGQKVEFLVSFYNNEISEKSEIFDDQFSVERPDGSNFTLKIRSTKLEDSAMYFCASSGLRPTLETQYFGPGTRLLVL.

The chain recombines TRBV4-2 with TRBJ2-7; D is uncertain. This CDR3 has 11 residues. The V end lost 4 bases, the J end lost 5 bases, and 6 bases lay between the germline ends. CDR1 is LGHNA, CDR2 YNFKEQ, per germline. DNA of the CDR3: TGTGCCAGCAGCCGCGGACACGAGCAGTACTTC. Encoded protein: CASSRGHEQYF.